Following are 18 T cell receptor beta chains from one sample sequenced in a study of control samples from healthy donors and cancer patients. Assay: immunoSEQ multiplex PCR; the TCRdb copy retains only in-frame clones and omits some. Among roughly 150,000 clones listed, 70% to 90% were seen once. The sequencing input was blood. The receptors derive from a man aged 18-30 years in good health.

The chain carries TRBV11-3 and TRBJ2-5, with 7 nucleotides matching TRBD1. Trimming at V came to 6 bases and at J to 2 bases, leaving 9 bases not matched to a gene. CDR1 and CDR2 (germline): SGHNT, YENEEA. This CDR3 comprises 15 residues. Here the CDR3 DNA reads TGTGCCAGCAGTCCAGGACAGGCGCTACAAGAGACCCAGTACTTC. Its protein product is CASSPGQALQETQYF. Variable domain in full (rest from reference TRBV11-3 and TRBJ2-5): EAGVVQSPRYKIIEKKQPVAFWCNPISGHNTLYWYLQNLGQGPELLIRYENEEAVDDSQLPKDRFSAERLKGVDSTLKIQPAELGDSAVYLCASSPGQALQETQYFGPGTRLLVL.

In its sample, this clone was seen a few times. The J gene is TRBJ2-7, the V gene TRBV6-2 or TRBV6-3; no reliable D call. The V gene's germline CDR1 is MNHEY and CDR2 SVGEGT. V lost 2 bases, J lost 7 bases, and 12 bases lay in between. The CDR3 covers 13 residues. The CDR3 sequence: CASSYAERWEQYF. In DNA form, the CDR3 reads TGTGCCAGCAGTTACGCGGAACGGTGGGAGCAGTACTTC.

The CDR3 region is CASSLVPGSGGRRWETQYF. For the CDR3, the DNA is TGTGCCAGCAGCTTAGTGCCAGGCAGCGGGGGGCGCCGGTGGGAGACCCAGTACTTC. The chain couples TRBV11-2 to TRBJ2-5, with 9 bases that match TRBD2. There are 19 residues in the CDR3. The junction had 17 bases not matched to a gene; V was cut back by 1 base and J by 5 bases. Germline CDR1 and CDR2: SGHAT and FQNNGV.

The CDR3 DNA follows: TGTGCCAGCAGCCTGGACTCGAACACTGAAGCTTTCTTT. It is translated as CASSLDSNTEAFF. J is TRBJ1-1 and V is TRBV11-2; D is unclear. Germline V CDR1 and CDR2: SGHAT, FQNNGV. The CDR3 sequence is 13 residues long. The V gene lost 5 bases and the J gene lost 1 base, with 8 bases spanning the gap.

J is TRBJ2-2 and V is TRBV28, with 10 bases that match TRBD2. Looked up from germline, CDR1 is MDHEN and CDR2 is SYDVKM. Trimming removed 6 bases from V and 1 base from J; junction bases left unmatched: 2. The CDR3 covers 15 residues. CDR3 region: CASSERGGNTGELFF. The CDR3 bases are TGTGCCAGCAGCGAGCGGGGGGGGAACACCGGGGAGCTGTTTTTT.

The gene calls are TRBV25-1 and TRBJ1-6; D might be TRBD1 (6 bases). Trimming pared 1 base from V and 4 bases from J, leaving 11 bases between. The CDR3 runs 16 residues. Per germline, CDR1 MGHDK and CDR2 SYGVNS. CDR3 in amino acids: CASSESRGRYNSPLHF. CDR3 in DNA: TGTGCCAGCAGTGAATCTAGGGGGAGATATAATTCACCCCTCCACTTT.

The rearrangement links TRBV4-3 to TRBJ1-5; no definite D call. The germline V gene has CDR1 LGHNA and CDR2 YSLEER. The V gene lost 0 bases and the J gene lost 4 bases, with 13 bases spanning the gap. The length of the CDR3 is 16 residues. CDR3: CASSQDLLISNQPQHF. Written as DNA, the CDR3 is TGCGCCAGCAGCCAAGATCTACTAATTAGTAATCAGCCCCAGCATTTT.

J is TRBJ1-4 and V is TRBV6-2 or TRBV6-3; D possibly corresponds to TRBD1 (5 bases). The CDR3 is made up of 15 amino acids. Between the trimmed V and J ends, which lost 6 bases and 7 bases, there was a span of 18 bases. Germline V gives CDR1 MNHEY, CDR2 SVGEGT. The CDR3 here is CASSPEGLRSEKLFF. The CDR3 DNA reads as TGTGCCAGCAGCCCGGAGGGGCTCAGGAGTGAAAAACTGTTTTTT.

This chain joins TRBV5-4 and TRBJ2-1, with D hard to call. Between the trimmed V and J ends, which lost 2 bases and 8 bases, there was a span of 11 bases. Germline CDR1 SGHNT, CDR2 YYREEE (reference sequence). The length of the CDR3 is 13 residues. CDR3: CASSFYPIDEQFF. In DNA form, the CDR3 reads TGTGCCAGCAGCTTTTATCCAATCGATGAGCAGTTCTTC.

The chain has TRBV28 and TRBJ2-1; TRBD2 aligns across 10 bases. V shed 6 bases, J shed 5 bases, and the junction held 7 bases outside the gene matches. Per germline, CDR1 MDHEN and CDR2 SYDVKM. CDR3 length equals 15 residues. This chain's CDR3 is CASRESGGANNEQFF. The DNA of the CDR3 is TGTGCCAGCAGGGAGAGCGGGGGGGCCAACAATGAGCAGTTCTTC.

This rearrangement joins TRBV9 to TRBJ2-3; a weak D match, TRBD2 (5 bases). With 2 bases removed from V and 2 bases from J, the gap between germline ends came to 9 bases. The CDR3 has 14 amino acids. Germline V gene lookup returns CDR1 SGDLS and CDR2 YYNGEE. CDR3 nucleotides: TGTGCCAGCAGCGTCGACTACTACACAGATACGCAGTATTTT. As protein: CASSVDYYTDTQYF. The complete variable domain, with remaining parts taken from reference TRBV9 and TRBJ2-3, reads DSGVTQTPKHLITATGQRVTLRCSPRSGDLSVYWYQQSLDQGLQFLIQYYNGEERAKGNILERFSAQQFPDLHSELNLSSLELGDSALYFCASSVDYYTDTQYFGPGTRLTVL.

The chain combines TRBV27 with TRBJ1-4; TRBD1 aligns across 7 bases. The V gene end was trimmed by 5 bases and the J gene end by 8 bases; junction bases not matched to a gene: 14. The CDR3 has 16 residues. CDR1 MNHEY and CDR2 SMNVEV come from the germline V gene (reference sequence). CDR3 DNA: TGTGCCAGCAGTCCCATAGGGACAGCGAAAACCGAAAAACTGTTTTTT. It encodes CASSPIGTAKTEKLFF.

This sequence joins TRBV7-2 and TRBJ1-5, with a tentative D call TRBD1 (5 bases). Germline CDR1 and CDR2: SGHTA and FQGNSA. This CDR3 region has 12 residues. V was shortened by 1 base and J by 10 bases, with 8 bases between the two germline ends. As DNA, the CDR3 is TGTGCCAGCAGCTTAGGGAGGGGACCCCAGCATTTT. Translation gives CASSLGRGPQHF.

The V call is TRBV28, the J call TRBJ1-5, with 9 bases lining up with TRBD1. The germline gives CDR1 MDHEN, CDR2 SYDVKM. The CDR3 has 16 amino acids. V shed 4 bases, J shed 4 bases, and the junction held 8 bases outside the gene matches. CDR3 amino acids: CASSSPGQGKNQPQHF. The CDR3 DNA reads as TGTGCCAGCAGTTCACCTGGACAGGGGAAAAATCAGCCCCAGCATTTT.

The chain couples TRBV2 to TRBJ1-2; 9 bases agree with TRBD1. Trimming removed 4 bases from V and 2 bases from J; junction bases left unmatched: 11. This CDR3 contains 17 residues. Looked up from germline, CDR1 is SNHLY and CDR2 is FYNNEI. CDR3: CASSGGYGQGRNYGYTF. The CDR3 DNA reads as TGTGCCAGCAGTGGGGGCTACGGACAGGGGAGAAACTATGGCTACACCTTC.

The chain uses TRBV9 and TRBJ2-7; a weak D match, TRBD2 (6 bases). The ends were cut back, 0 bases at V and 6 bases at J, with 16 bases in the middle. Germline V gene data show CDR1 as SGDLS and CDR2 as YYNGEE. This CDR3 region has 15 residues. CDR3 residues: CASSVEVEGVGEQYF. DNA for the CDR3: TGTGCCAGCAGCGTAGAAGTGGAGGGAGTAGGCGAGCAGTACTTC.

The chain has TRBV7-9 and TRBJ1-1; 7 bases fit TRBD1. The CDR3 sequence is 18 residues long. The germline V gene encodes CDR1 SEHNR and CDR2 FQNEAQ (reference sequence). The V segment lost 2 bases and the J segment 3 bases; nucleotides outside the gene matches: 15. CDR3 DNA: TGTGCCAGCAGCTTAACTGATTCCGAGGGGGCGAAGGACACTGAAGCTTTCTTT. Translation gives CASSLTDSEGAKDTEAFF.

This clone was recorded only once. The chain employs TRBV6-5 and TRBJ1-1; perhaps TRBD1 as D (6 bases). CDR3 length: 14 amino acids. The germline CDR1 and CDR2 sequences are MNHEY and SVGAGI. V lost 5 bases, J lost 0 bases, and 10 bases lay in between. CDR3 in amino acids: CASSSTGMNTEAFF. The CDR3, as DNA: TGTGCCAGCAGTAGCACAGGGATGAACACTGAAGCTTTCTTT.